This T cell receptor (beta chain) was sequenced for a study of blood T cell repertoires in COVID-19. The CDR3 is 13 amino acids. Trimming shortened V by 3 bases and J by 8 bases, and 13 bases separated the two germline ends. Per germline, CDR1 MNHEY and CDR2 SVGAGI. Produced via immunoSEQ multiplex PCR; TCRdb's table is partial and in-frame only. The table lists some 240,000 clones, less than 85% of them singletons, with under 8.5% in the top ten. This receptor was obtained from a woman between 65 and 79 years old with acute or convalescent COVID-19. The specimen sequenced was peripheral blood. The chain combines TRBV6-5 with TRBJ1-1, with TRBD1 as a possible D gene (5 bases). CDR3 sequence reads: CASSYGSKGEAFF. CDR3 nucleotides: TGTGCCAGCAGTTATGGGTCGAAGGGGGAAGCTTTCTTT.